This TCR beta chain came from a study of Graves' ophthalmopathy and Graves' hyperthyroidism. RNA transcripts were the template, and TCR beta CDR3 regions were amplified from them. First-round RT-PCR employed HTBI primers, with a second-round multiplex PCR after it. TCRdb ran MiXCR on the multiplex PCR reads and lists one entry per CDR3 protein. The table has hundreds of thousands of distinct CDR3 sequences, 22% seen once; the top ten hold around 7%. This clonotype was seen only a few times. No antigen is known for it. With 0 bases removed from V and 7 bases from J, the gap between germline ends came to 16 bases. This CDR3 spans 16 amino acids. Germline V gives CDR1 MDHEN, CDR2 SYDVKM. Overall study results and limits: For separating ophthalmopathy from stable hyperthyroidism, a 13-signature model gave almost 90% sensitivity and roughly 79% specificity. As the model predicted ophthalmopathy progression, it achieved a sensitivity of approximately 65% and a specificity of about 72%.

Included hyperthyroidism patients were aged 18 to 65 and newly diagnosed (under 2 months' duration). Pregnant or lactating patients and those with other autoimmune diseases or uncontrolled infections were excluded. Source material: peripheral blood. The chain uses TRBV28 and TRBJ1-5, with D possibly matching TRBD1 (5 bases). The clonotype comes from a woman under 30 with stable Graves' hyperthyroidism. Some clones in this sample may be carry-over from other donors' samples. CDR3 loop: CASSLWDGGSTQPQHF. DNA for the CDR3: TGTGCCAGCAGTTTATGGGATGGGGGGTCAACGCAGCCCCAGCATTTT.